The 27 T cell receptor beta chains given below trace back to one sample, sequenced in a study of OX40 agonist ivuxolimab in advanced cancers. Generated by immunoSEQ multiplex PCR, the TCRdb table keeps only in-frame clones and is missing some. The sample has tens of thousands of clones; approximately 90% are singletons. The material sequenced was CD4+ or CD8+ T cells sorted from blood, taken in a trial of the OX40 agonist ivuxolimab. The receptor set was obtained from an adult with an advanced solid tumor such as melanoma, head and neck, liver or kidney cancer.

The V and J genes are TRBV2 and TRBJ2-7, with a possible D match to TRBD1 (6 bases). The V gene lost 5 bases and the J gene lost 3 bases, with 17 bases spanning the gap. There are 15 residues in the CDR3. In germline, CDR1 is SNHLY, CDR2 FYNNEI. CDR3 nucleotide sequence: TGTGCCAGCAGTACAATTAAGACAGGAATCTACGAGCAGTACTTC. It yields the protein CASSTIKTGIYEQYF.

The gene calls are TRBV4-1 and TRBJ2-1, with 13 bases aligning to TRBD2. The CDR3 consists of 19 residues. Per the germline V gene, CDR1 is MGHRA and CDR2 is YSYEKL. V lost 3 bases and J lost 2; bases outside the gene matches: 10. As DNA, the CDR3 is TGCGCCAGCAGCCAGGGGACTAGCGGGATGGGTATGCCCTACAATGAGCAGTTCTTC. This sequence encodes CASSQGTSGMGMPYNEQFF.

The gene calls are TRBV9 and TRBJ1-4; D is undetermined. The CDR3 runs to 16 residues. Germline V gene sequence: CDR1 SGDLS, CDR2 YYNGEE. Between the trimmed V and J ends, which lost 2 bases and 0 bases, there was a span of 11 bases. The CDR3 DNA sequence: TGTGCCAGCAGCGTTGCGACACCTACAACTAATGAAAAACTGTTTTTT. Protein product: CASSVATPTTNEKLFF.

The CDR3 DNA reads as TGCGCCACCGCCGAGGGTGGTGGGAGCTACGAGCAGTACTTC. Translating it yields CATAEGGGSYEQYF. The gene calls are TRBV5-1 and TRBJ2-7; possible D gene TRBD2, 5 bases. Between the trimmed V and J ends, which lost 9 bases and 3 bases, there was a span of 19 bases. CDR1 and CDR2 (germline): SGHRS, YFSETQ. The CDR3 runs to 14 residues.

J is TRBJ1-2 and V is TRBV7-2, with 9 bases that match TRBD1. Germline V gene lookup returns CDR1 SGHTA and CDR2 FQGNSA. With V trimmed by 1 base and J by 7 bases, 7 bases remained unmatched. There are 15 residues in the CDR3. CDR3 in amino acids: CASSLDGTGLGGYTF. The CDR3 DNA sequence: TGTGCCAGCAGCTTAGACGGGACAGGGTTGGGTGGCTACACCTTC.

The chain has TRBV14 and TRBJ2-1, with D possibly being TRBD1 or TRBD2 (5 bases each). The CDR3 consists of 13 residues. Deletions cut 3 bases from V and 6 bases from J, with 9 bases between. Germline lookup yields CDR1 SGHDN and CDR2 FVKESK. The CDR3 loop reads CASSQTGTNEQFF. As DNA, the CDR3 is TGTGCCAGCAGCCAGACCGGGACCAATGAGCAGTTCTTC.

V usage is TRBV29-1 and J usage is TRBJ1-1; D is unclear. CDR1 is SQVTM, CDR2 ANQGSEA, per germline. The V and J ends lost 1 base and 0 bases respectively, with 24 bases between them. The CDR3 has 19 residues. CDR3 bases: TGCAGCGTTGAAGCCCCTACACCCCTCTGGGGTGGCATGAACACTGAAGCTTTCTTT. This encodes CSVEAPTPLWGGMNTEAFF.

This clone was observed a handful of times. Other DNA sequences in this sample translate to the same CDR3. The chain combines TRBV6-5 with TRBJ2-4, with TRBD1 matching over 7 bases. Trimming at V came to 0 bases and at J to 3 bases, leaving 2 bases not matched to a gene. CDR1 and CDR2 (germline): MNHEY, SVGAGI. The CDR3 length is 15 residues. Written as DNA, the CDR3 is TGTGCCAGCAGTTACTCGGGACAGTTCAAAAACATTCAGTACTTC. The encoded protein is CASSYSGQFKNIQYF.

In DNA form, the CDR3 reads TGTGCCAGCAGCTCCCGGGCCCCCAAGGGCTACGAGCAGTACTTC. Translating it yields CASSSRAPKGYEQYF. The rearrangement joins TRBV11-2 to TRBJ2-7; no firm D call. This CDR3 spans 15 amino acids. V was pared by 4 bases and J by 3 bases, with 16 bases between. Germline V CDR1 and CDR2: SGHAT, FQNNGV.

V and J are TRBV5-4 and TRBJ2-3; the D call may be TRBD1 or TRBD2 (5 bases each). The CDR3 totals 15 residues. Trimming stripped 4 bases from V and 0 bases from J, with 12 bases between. The germline V gene has CDR1 SGHNT and CDR2 YYREEE (reference sequence). The CDR3 region is CASSPGTRSTDTQYF. The DNA for the CDR3 is TGTGCCAGCAGCCCCGGGACCAGGAGCACAGATACGCAGTATTTT.

This clone was detected a few times. The chain carries TRBV10-1 and TRBJ1-1; weak D call: TRBD1 (6 bases). The CDR3 totals 13 residues. V was pared by 3 bases and J by 5 bases, with 10 bases between. Germline V gene lookup returns CDR1 WNHNN and CDR2 SYGVQD (reference sequence). In nucleotides, the CDR3 is TGCGCCAGCAGTGATCGGGGGCGTACTGAAGCTTTCTTT. Amino acid sequence: CASSDRGRTEAFF.

This rearrangement joins TRBV9 to TRBJ2-2, with D unresolved. This CDR3 spans 15 amino acids. Germline-derived CDR1 and CDR2 are SGDLS and YYNGEE. The V end lost 0 bases, the J end lost 3 bases, and 9 bases lay between the germline ends. The CDR3 is CASSVEVQYTGELFF. The CDR3 DNA reads as TGTGCCAGCAGCGTAGAGGTCCAGTACACCGGGGAGCTGTTTTTT.

The chain carries TRBV4-1 and TRBJ1-3; D not resolved. Germline loops: CDR1 MGHRA, CDR2 YSYEKL. The CDR3 covers 15 residues. The V end lost 10 bases, the J end lost 0 bases, and 16 bases lay between the germline ends. The CDR3 nucleotides are TGCGCCACCCTAGACCTAGCGAGCTCTGGAAACACCATATATTTT. Its protein product is CATLDLASSGNTIYF.

V and J are TRBV5-1 and TRBJ2-5, with 7 positions matching TRBD2. With 4 bases clipped from V and 1 base from J, the junction kept 7 bases outside the gene matches. Germline V gives CDR1 SGHRS, CDR2 YFSETQ. The CDR3 runs 15 residues. In DNA form, the CDR3 reads TGCGCCAGCAGCCGGGTGGGAGGGGCCCAAGAGACCCAGTACTTC. This sequence encodes CASSRVGGAQETQYF.

The gene calls are TRBV6-6 and TRBJ2-7; 8 bases are a match to TRBD1. After removal of 0 bases from V and 4 bases from J, the junction contained 5 bases not matched to a gene. Germline V CDR1 and CDR2: MNHNY, SVGAGI (reference sequence). This CDR3 is 15 amino acids long. The DNA for the CDR3 is TGTGCCAGCAGTTACTCTCAGGGGGCAGTTTACGAGCAGTACTTC. Translation: CASSYSQGAVYEQYF.

This clone was recorded a few times. The genes are TRBV19 and TRBJ1-1, with 9 bases that match TRBD1. The CDR3 runs to 15 residues. CDR1 is LNHDA and CDR2 is SQIVND in the germline V gene (reference sequence). V shed 7 bases and J 1 base; nucleotides not matched to a gene: 7. CDR3 protein: CASTSWGQGNTEAFF. The CDR3 DNA reads as TGTGCCAGTACCTCCTGGGGACAGGGGAACACTGAAGCTTTCTTT.

J is TRBJ1-5 and V is TRBV19; 10 nucleotides align to TRBD1. Germline V CDR1 and CDR2: LNHDA, SQIVND (reference sequence). The CDR3 has 14 residues. Germline trimming cut 7 bases from V and 7 bases from J; bases unmatched to any gene: 7. The CDR3 DNA reads as TGTGCCAGTATGCCGACAGGGGGCCCCCAGCCCCAGCATTTT. Its protein product is CASMPTGGPQPQHF.

As concerns this clone: Other DNA sequences in this specimen translate into the identical CDR3. This chain connects TRBV6-1 to TRBJ1-1; no clear D gene. Germline V gives CDR1 MNHNS, CDR2 SASEGT. V gave up 4 bases and J gave up 1 base, with 4 bases separating them. The CDR3 loop spans 12 amino acids. The DNA of the CDR3 is TGTGCCAGCAGTGTGTGGAACACTGAAGCTTTCTTT. Translation: CASSVWNTEAFF.

The V gene is TRBV19, the J gene TRBJ1-2; 7 positions match TRBD1. CDR3 length equals 14 residues. V lost 4 bases to trimming and J lost 5 bases; unmatched junction nucleotides: 7. CDR1 LNHDA and CDR2 SQIVND come from the germline V gene (reference sequence). CDR3 coding DNA: TGTGCCAGTAGTACCCTCACAGGGGTTTATGGCTACACCTTC. This sequence encodes CASSTLTGVYGYTF.

This chain uses TRBV11-2 with TRBJ1-4; 7 bases are shared with TRBD1. Germline CDR1 SGHAT, CDR2 FQNNGV. The CDR3 has 15 residues. The V and J ends lost 4 bases and 8 bases, in that order; junction bases with no gene match: 10. The CDR3 bases are TGTGCCAGCAGCTCCTATGGGACAGCTTTAGAAAAACTGTTTTTT. It specifies CASSSYGTALEKLFF.

This chain joins TRBV19 and TRBJ2-1, with D hard to call. Deletions cut 0 bases from V and 10 bases from J, with 10 bases between. The germline V gene has CDR1 LNHDA and CDR2 SQIVND (reference sequence). The CDR3 sequence is 13 residues long. The CDR3 sequence: CASSIDGSREQFF. The CDR3 region has the DNA TGTGCCAGTAGTATAGATGGCAGCCGGGAGCAGTTCTTC.

CDR3 DNA sequence: TGTGCCAGCAGCCTGGCGGGAGGAGGACAAGAAAATGAGCAGTTCTTC. Translated: CASSLAGGGQENEQFF. The J gene is TRBJ2-1, the V gene TRBV11-1; 8 bases fit TRBD2. Trimming took 5 bases from V and 7 from J; bases not matched to a gene: 13. Germline assignment: CDR1 SGHAT and CDR2 FQDESV (reference sequence). The CDR3 is 16 residues long.

This clone was found once. V usage is TRBV10-2 and J usage is TRBJ2-7; TRBD2 matches at 9 bases. The germline V gene has CDR1 WSHSY and CDR2 SAAADI. This CDR3 spans 13 amino acids. J gave up 4 bases and V 8 bases, and 6 bases lay outside the gene matches. The CDR3: CASSSGEFYEQYF. The CDR3 DNA reads as TGCGCCAGCTCTAGCGGGGAGTTTTACGAGCAGTACTTC.

The gene calls are TRBV11-2 and TRBJ2-7; 10 bases fit TRBD2. The CDR3 covers 15 residues. Trimming removed 1 base from V and 4 bases from J; junction bases left unmatched: 4. Germline CDR1 is SGHAT and CDR2 is FQNNGV. CDR3 DNA sequence: TGTGCCAGCAGCTTAGCGCTAGCGGGAGTGTACGAGCAGTACTTC. It yields the protein CASSLALAGVYEQYF.

V usage is TRBV9 and J usage is TRBJ2-2, with TRBD2 matching 9 bases. The CDR3 runs to 14 residues. Trimming cost V 6 bases and J 4 bases; bases outside gene matches: 4. Germline-derived CDR1 and CDR2 are SGDLS and YYNGEE. As DNA, the CDR3 is TGTGCCAGCAAGGGACTAGCCCCCACCGGGGAGCTGTTTTTT. Translating gives CASKGLAPTGELFF.

The chain joins TRBV7-3 to TRBJ1-1, with a possible D match to TRBD1 (5 bases). V dropped 4 bases and J dropped 7 bases, with 13 bases sitting between them. The CDR3 runs to 13 residues. Germline loops: CDR1 SGHTA, CDR2 FQGTGA. CDR3 in DNA: TGTGCCAGCAGCTCCCACCCGGGACTTGAAGCTTTCTTT. This encodes CASSSHPGLEAFF.

The rearrangement uses TRBV19 and TRBJ2-2, with D hard to call. CDR3 length: 13 residues. The V and J ends lost 3 bases and 7 bases respectively, with 9 bases between them. From germline, CDR1 is LNHDA and CDR2 SQIVND (reference sequence). CDR3 in amino acids: CASSIISGGELFF. CDR3 in DNA: TGTGCCAGTAGTATTATATCAGGCGGGGAGCTGTTTTTT.